This T cell receptor (beta chain) was documented in a study of T cell responses to AZD1222 COVID-19 vaccine. With 3 bases clipped from V and 5 bases from J, the junction kept 4 bases outside the gene matches. There are 14 residues in the CDR3. The germline CDR1 and CDR2 sequences are LNHDA and SQIVND (reference sequence). Method: immunoSEQ multiplex PCR; TCRdb's copy keeps in-frame clones and lacks some. The table lists about 110,000 clones, more than 75% of them singletons. General study findings and limits: Targeting of unmutated variant regions was reportedly seen in nearly half of spike-specific TCRs. The repertoires were collected only after the peak T cell response.

As regards this clone: Its antigen remains unknown.

The specimen was peripheral blood, collected on day 0 of AZD1222 vaccination. This receptor was taken from an adult in good health. The chain couples TRBV19 to TRBJ1-1; 9 nucleotides line up with TRBD1. CDR3 residues: CASSMVQGATEAFF. The CDR3 DNA reads as TGTGCCAGTAGTATGGTACAGGGGGCTACTGAAGCTTTCTTT.